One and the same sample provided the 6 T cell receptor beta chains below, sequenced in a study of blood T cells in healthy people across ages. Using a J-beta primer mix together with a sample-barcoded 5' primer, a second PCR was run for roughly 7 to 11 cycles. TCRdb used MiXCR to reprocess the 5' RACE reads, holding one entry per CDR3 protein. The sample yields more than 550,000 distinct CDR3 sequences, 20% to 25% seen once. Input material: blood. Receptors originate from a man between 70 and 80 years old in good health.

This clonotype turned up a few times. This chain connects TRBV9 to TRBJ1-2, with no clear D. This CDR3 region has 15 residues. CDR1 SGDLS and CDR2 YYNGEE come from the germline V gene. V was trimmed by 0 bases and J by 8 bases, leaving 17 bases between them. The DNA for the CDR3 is TGTGCCAGCAGCGTAGATTTTTCAGGTCTATTGGGCTACACCTTC. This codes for CASSVDFSGLLGYTF.

The CDR3 protein is CASSPIQLVPMQTNEKLFF. The CDR3 DNA follows: TGTGCCAGCTCACCGATCCAACTAGTTCCCATGCAAACTAATGAAAAACTGTTTTTT. The rearrangement uses TRBV18 and TRBJ1-4; no clear D gene. V lost 3 bases, J lost 1 base, and 21 bases lay in between. Germline-derived CDR1 and CDR2 are KGHSH and LQKENI. The CDR3 is 19 residues long.

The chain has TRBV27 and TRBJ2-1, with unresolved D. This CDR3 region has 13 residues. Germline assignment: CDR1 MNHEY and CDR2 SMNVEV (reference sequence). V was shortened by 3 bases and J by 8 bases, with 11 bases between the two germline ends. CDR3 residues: CASSFWASDEQFF. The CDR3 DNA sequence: TGTGCCAGCAGTTTCTGGGCGTCCGATGAGCAGTTCTTC.

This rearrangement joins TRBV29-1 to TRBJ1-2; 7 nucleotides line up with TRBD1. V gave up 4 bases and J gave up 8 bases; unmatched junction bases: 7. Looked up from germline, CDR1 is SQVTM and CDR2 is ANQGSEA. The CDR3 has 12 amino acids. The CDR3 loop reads CSVAGQAQGYTF. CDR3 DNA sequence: TGCAGCGTTGCTGGACAGGCCCAGGGCTACACCTTC.

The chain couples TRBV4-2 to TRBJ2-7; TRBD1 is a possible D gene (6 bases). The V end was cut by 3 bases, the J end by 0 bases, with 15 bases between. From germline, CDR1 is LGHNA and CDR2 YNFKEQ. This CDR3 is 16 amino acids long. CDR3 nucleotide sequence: TGTGCCAGCAGCCAGGAGACAGGATTCCTCTCCTACGAGCAGTACTTC. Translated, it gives CASSQETGFLSYEQYF.

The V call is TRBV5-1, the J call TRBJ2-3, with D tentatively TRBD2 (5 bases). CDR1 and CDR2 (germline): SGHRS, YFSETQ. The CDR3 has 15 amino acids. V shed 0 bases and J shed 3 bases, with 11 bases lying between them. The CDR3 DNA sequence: TGCGCCAGCAGCTTGGGAGGGAAAGGGACAGATACGCAGTATTTT. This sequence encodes CASSLGGKGTDTQYF.